These 7 T cell receptor beta chains share one sample of origin, sequenced in a study of T cell repertoires in cytomegalovirus infection. TCRdb passed the reads through MiXCR, listing each CDR3 protein once. The sample records around 800,000 distinct CDR3 sequences, approximately 29% being singletons. These TCRs are of unknown antigen specificity. The sequenced sample was cultured CD8+ T cells from PBMCs, obtained from culture after CMV antigen stimulation. The receptors were sampled from a human donor in good health (CMV status not recorded). Some clones in this sample may be carry-over from other donors' samples.

V is TRBV6-1 and J is TRBJ1-5; D is possibly TRBD1 (5 bases). The CDR3 extends over 11 amino acids. From germline, CDR1 is MNHNS and CDR2 SASEGT. Trimming cost V 10 bases and J 7 bases, with 11 bases left between them. CDR3 sequence: CATGIKQPQHF. The CDR3 bases are TGTGCCACAGGGATCAAACAGCCCCAGCATTTT.

This clonotype was counted at least ten times. V and J are TRBV7-8 and TRBJ2-1; perhaps D is TRBD1 or TRBD2 (6 bases each). Trimming removed 5 bases at V and 7 bases at J, with 18 bases between. Germline V CDR1 and CDR2: SGHVS, FQNEAQ. This CDR3 spans 15 amino acids. CDR3 coding DNA: TGTGCCAGCAGCCCAAGTTGGGGGGCGGGGAATGAGCAGTTCTTC. It encodes CASSPSWGAGNEQFF.

The rearrangement links TRBV28 to TRBJ1-2, with D uncertain. The germline V gene has CDR1 MDHEN and CDR2 SYDVKM. The CDR3 covers 14 residues. The V and J ends lost 2 bases and 4 bases respectively, with 11 bases between them. As DNA, the CDR3 is TGTGCCAGCAGTTTAAATCTCCTGGTCTATGGCTACACCTTC. It translates to CASSLNLLVYGYTF.

This clonotype has just one count. The gene calls are TRBV6-2 or TRBV6-3 and TRBJ1-2; D call uncertain. The CDR3 spans 14 residues. Germline assignment: CDR1 MNHEY and CDR2 SVGEGT. V gave up 7 bases and J gave up 4 bases, with 16 bases separating them. The CDR3 sequence: CASTRRIPAYGYTF. The CDR3 DNA reads TGTGCCAGCACCAGGCGGATTCCGGCCTATGGCTACACCTTC.

The V gene is TRBV19, the J gene TRBJ1-5, with a weak D call TRBD1 (6 bases). V dropped 8 bases and J dropped 7 bases, with 12 bases sitting between them. Germline V gene data show CDR1 as LNHDA and CDR2 as SQIVND (reference sequence). The CDR3 extends over 12 amino acids. CDR3 in DNA: TGTGCCAGTGGGGACATCGGGCAGCCCCAGCATTTT. Amino acids: CASGDIGQPQHF.

This chain joins TRBV6-6 and TRBJ2-2; 11 nucleotides agree with TRBD2. CDR3 length equals 18 residues. Germline CDR1 is MNHNY and CDR2 is SVGAGI (reference sequence). J was trimmed by 2 bases and V by 10 bases; bases with no gene match: 15. The CDR3 DNA is TGTGCCACCTTCAAAGGTCGACTAGCGGGGAAAAACACCGGGGAGCTGTTTTTT. This sequence encodes CATFKGRLAGKNTGELFF.

About this clonotype: A much larger clone differs by one base, so this may be a read error. The CDR3 protein is CASSPIERGEFIYNEQFF. In DNA form, the CDR3 reads TGTGCCAGCTCACCAATAGAGCGGGGGGAGTTTATCTACAATGAGCAGTTCTTC. The rearrangement joins TRBV18 to TRBJ2-1; 9 bases match TRBD2. Trimming removed 2 bases from V and 3 bases from J; junction bases left unmatched: 11. Germline CDR1 KGHSH, CDR2 LQKENI. The CDR3 totals 18 residues.